One sample yielded the 5 T cell receptor beta chains listed below, sequenced in a study of OX40 agonist ivuxolimab in advanced cancers. The table came from immunoSEQ multiplex PCR; TCRdb's copy has only in-frame clones and leaves some out. The sample yields roughly 77,000 clones, 84% seen once. The sample was CD4+ or CD8+ T cells sorted from blood, taken in a trial of the OX40 agonist ivuxolimab. The receptors come from an adult with an advanced solid tumor such as melanoma, head and neck, liver or kidney cancer.

The chain uses TRBV30 and TRBJ1-1, with TRBD1 matching over 7 bases. This CDR3 spans 13 amino acids. Germline loops: CDR1 GTSNPN, CDR2 SVGIG (reference sequence). V was pared by 5 bases and J by 4 bases, with 7 bases of the junction left unmatched. CDR3 residues: CAWRTGAVTEAFF. As DNA, the CDR3 is TGTGCCTGGCGCACAGGGGCTGTCACTGAAGCTTTCTTT.

Here the CDR3 reads CASSLDLSAKETQYF. CDR3 nucleotide sequence: TGTGCCAGCAGCTTGGATCTTAGCGCTAAAGAGACCCAGTACTTC. The gene calls are TRBV5-6 and TRBJ2-5; D might be TRBD2 (5 bases). CDR1 is SGHDT and CDR2 is YYEEEE in the germline V gene. The CDR3 runs 15 residues. The ends were cut back, 0 bases at V and 3 bases at J, with 12 bases in the middle.

This clone was detected only a few times. The chain joins TRBV7-8 to TRBJ2-1; 8 bases map to TRBD2. This CDR3 region has 16 residues. Losses at the gene ends were 6 bases for V and 4 bases for J; bases not matched to a gene: 11. The germline V gene encodes CDR1 SGHVS and CDR2 FQNEAQ. The CDR3 here is CASRLGRGGRYNEQFF. CDR3 in DNA: TGTGCCAGCAGACTAGGCCGGGGGGGCCGGTACAATGAGCAGTTCTTC.

The rearrangement links TRBV5-6 to TRBJ1-2; 9 nucleotides agree with TRBD1. Trimming removed 4 bases from V and 4 bases from J; junction bases left unmatched: 5. This CDR3 is 14 amino acids long. The V gene's germline CDR1 is SGHDT and CDR2 YYEEEE. The CDR3 DNA reads as TGTGCCAGCAGCGGACAGGGGCGCACCTATGGCTACACCTTC. This sequence encodes CASSGQGRTYGYTF.

This clone occurred a few times. The genes are TRBV27 and TRBJ2-3; 10 bases are a match to TRBD2. The CDR3 consists of 16 residues. V lost 4 bases and J lost 3; bases outside the gene matches: 7. The germline V gene encodes CDR1 MNHEY and CDR2 SMNVEV (reference sequence). The CDR3 sequence is CASSSKLGLATDTQYF. DNA for the CDR3: TGTGCCAGCAGTTCAAAATTGGGACTAGCGACAGATACGCAGTATTTT.